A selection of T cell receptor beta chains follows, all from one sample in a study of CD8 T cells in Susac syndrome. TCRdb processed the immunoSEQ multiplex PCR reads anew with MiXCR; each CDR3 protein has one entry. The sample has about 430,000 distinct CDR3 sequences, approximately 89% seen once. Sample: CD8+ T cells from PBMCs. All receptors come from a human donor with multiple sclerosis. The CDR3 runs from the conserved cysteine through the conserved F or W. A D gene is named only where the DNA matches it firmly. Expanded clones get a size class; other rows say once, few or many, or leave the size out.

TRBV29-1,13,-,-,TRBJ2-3,TGCAGCTGCACAGGGATCGGGACAGATACGCAGTATTTT,CSCTGIGTDTQYF
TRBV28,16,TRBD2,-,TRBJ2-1,TGTGCCAGCAGTCCGCTTCTAGCGGGAGTAGATGATGAGCAGTTCTTC,CASSPLLAGVDDEQFF
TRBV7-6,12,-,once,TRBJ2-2,TGTGCCAGCAGCTTTAAGGCCGGGGAGCTGTTTTTT,CASSFKAGELFF
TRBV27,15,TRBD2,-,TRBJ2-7,TGTGCCAGCAAGCCTAGCGGGAGGTACTCCTACGAGCAGTACTTC,CASKPSGRYSYEQYF
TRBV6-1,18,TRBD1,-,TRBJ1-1,TGTGCCAGCAGTGAAGGGAGGGACAGGGCGGGAGAGAACACTGAAGCTTTCTTT,CASSEGRDRAGENTEAFF
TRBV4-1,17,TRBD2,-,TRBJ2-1,TGCGCCAGCAGCCAGATGGGAGTAGCGGGGGGGTTGAATGAGCAGTTCTTC,CASSQMGVAGGLNEQFF
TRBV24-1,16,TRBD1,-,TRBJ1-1,TGTGCCACCAGTGAAAAACCGCCGGACAGGGGTTTTGAAGCTTTCTTT,CATSEKPPDRGFEAFF
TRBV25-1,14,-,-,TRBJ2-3,TGTGCCAGCAGGGAAGAGGAGGGGACAGATACGCAGTATTTT,CASREEEGTDTQYF
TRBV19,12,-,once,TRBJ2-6,TGTGCCAGTAGTATAGGAGCCCACGTCCTGACTTTC,CASSIGAHVLTF
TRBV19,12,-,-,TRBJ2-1,TGTGCCAGTAGTATTCCCTTCAATGAGCAGTTCTTC,CASSIPFNEQFF
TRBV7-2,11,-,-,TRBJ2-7,TGTGCCAGCGAATGGGGCTACGAGCAGTACTTC,CASEWGYEQYF
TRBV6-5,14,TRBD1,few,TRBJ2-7,TGTGCCAGCAGTCCCGGGACAGGTCCGGGCGAGCAGTACTTC,CASSPGTGPGEQYF
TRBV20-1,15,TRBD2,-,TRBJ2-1,TGCAGTGCTAGGACGCAGCGGGGGCCCTACAATGAGCAGTTCTTC,CSARTQRGPYNEQFF
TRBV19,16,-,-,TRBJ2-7,TGTGCCAGTAGTATATTATTCGGGCAGAGGTCCTACGAGCAGTACTTC,CASSILFGQRSYEQYF
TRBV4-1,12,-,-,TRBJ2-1,TGCGCCAGCAGCCAAGATCAAGAAGGGCAGTTCTTC,CASSQDQEGQFF
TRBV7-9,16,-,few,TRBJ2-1,TGTGCCAGCAGCTCCTCAGAGGAGAGCTCCTACAATGAGCAGTTCTTC,CASSSSEESSYNEQFF
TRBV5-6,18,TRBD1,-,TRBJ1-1,TGTGCCAGCAGCTTGGGGGGACAGGGTGCGTCCATGAACACTGAAGCTTTCTTT,CASSLGGQGASMNTEAFF
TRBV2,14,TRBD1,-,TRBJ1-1,TGTGCCAGCATTGGGACAGGGGAGAACACTGAAGCTTTCTTT,CASIGTGENTEAFF
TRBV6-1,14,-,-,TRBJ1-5,TGTGCCAGCAGACTGGGCTACAGCAATCAGCCCCAGCATTTT,CASRLGYSNQPQHF
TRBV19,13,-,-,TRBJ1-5,TGTGCCAGTAGTAAGGCTGGCAATCAGCCCCAGCATTTT,CASSKAGNQPQHF
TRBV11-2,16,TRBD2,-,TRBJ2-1,TGTGCCAGCTACGGGGGGCCTAGCGGGATCCACAATGAGCAGTTCTTC,CASYGGPSGIHNEQFF
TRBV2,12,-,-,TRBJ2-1,TGTGCCAGCAGTGATAGCATCAATGAGCAGTTCTTC,CASSDSINEQFF
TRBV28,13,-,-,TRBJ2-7,TGTGCCAGCAGTCCCCGTGGGGGTGCGGAGCAGTACTTC,CASSPRGGAEQYF
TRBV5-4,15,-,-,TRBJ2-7,TGTGCCAGCAGACTAAAACCGGGACAAACCTACGAGCAGTACTTC,CASRLKPGQTYEQYF
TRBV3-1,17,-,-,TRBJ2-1,TGTGCCAGCAGCCAAGATTGGCAGGGGCCCTCCTACAATGAGCAGTTCTTC,CASSQDWQGPSYNEQFF
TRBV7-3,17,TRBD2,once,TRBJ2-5,TGTGCCAGCAGCTACCACCCGGGACTAGCGGGAGAGGAGACCCAGTACTTC,CASSYHPGLAGEETQYF
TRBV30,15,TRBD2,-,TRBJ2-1,TGTGCCTGGAGTGTTAGCGGGGGGGCCTACAATGAGCAGTTCTTC,CAWSVSGGAYNEQFF
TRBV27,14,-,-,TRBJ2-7,TGTGCCAGCAGTCGCCTTAGATTTCCCTACGAGCAGTACTTC,CASSRLRFPYEQYF
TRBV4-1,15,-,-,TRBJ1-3,TGCGCCAGCAGCCAACACTCTGGCTCGGGAAACACCATATATTTT,CASSQHSGSGNTIYF
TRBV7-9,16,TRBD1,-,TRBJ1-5,TGTGCCAGCAGCGCCCGGACAGGGGGAAAAGATCAGCCCCAGCATTTT,CASSARTGGKDQPQHF
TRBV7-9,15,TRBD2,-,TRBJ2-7,TGTGCCAGCAGACCCCCCGTCTCTAGCGGTTACGAGCAGTACTTC,CASRPPVSSGYEQYF
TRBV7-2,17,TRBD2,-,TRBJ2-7,TGTGCCAGCAGCCGACTAGCGGGAGGGCCAATGATCTACGAGCAGTACTTC,CASSRLAGGPMIYEQYF
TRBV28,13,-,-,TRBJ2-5,TGTGCCAGCAGTTTATCCCACCAAGAGACCCAGTACTTC,CASSLSHQETQYF
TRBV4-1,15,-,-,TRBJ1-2,TGCGCCAGCAGCCAAGGGGTGGACAGAATATATGGCTACACCTTC,CASSQGVDRIYGYTF
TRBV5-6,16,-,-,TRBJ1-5,TGTGCCAGCAGTAACCAGGGGAAGGGAAGCAATCAGCCCCAGCATTTT,CASSNQGKGSNQPQHF
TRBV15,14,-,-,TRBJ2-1,TGTGCCACCAGCGTAGCAACGGGGGCAAATGAGCAGTTCTTC,CATSVATGANEQFF
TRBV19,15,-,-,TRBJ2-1,TGTGCCAGTAGCAAAGACTCAAGCTCCTACAATGAGCAGTTCTTC,CASSKDSSSYNEQFF
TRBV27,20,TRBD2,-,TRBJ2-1,TGTGCCAGCAGTCCCCGGACTAGCGGCACCTCCACTGACCCCTACAATGAGCAGTTCTTC,CASSPRTSGTSTDPYNEQFF
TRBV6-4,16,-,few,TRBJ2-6,TGTGCCAGCAGTGAGGACGGTGACTCTGGGGCCAACGTCCTGACTTTC,CASSEDGDSGANVLTF
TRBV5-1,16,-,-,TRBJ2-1,TGCGCCAGCAGCTTGATAAAGATGTCCTCCTACAATGAGCAGTTCTTC,CASSLIKMSSYNEQFF
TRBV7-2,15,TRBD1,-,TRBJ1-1,TGTGCCAGCATCAAGAGGGACAGTGCTTTCACTGAAGCTTTCTTT,CASIKRDSAFTEAFF
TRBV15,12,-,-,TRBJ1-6,TGTGCCACCAGCAGAGAGACACAGGCCCTCCACTTT,CATSRETQALHF
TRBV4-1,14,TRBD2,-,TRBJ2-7,TGCGCCAGCAGCCAAGTGGGCGGGGGGCCCGAGCAGTACTTC,CASSQVGGGPEQYF
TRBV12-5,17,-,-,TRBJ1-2,TGTGCTAGTGGTTTGTATCTTGGGCGCCAGGATGGGTATGGCTACACCTTC,CASGLYLGRQDGYGYTF
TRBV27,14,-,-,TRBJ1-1,TGTGCCAGCAGTTTTGGGGGGCCCAACACTGAAGCTTTCTTT,CASSFGGPNTEAFF